The TCR beta chain described here comes from a study of cytomegalovirus exposure and HLA in healthy donors. With regard to this clone: Its ends do not fully match the called genes, so a read error is possible.

This CDR3 contains 13 residues. Germline CDR1 reads KGHSH; CDR2 reads LQKENI. 60 Vbeta and 13 Jbeta primers were used in PCR. Assay used: immunoSEQ multiplex PCR; TCRdb lists only in-frame clones, some missing. The specimen's table records roughly 190,000 clones. The chain carries TRBV18 and TRBJ2-7; 12 bases are shared with TRBD2. The sample taken for sequencing was PBMCs. The TCR sequence derives from a man aged 25 to 45 in good health and CMV-seronegative. CDR3 nucleotide sequence: TGTGCCAGCTCACCCGAAGGACTAGCGGGACTCTTGTTC. Its translation is CASSPEGLAGLLF.